A single sample gave rise to the 26 T cell receptor beta chains below, sequenced in a study of blood T cell repertoires in COVID-19. This table comes from immunoSEQ multiplex PCR, and its TCRdb copy is limited to in-frame clones, with some not included. Of about 140,000 clones in the sample, 84% were seen once. Sequenced sample: peripheral blood. The receptors originated from a man aged 25 to 40 with COVID-19, enrolled during active disease.

V is TRBV20-1 and J is TRBJ2-7; D unclear. The CDR3 is 12 residues long. In germline, CDR1 is DFQATT, CDR2 SNEGSKA (reference sequence). With 3 bases removed from V and 6 bases from J, the gap between germline ends came to 12 bases. CDR3 bases: TGCAGTGCTAGTCCCGTATTATCCGAGCAGTACTTC. Translated: CSASPVLSEQYF.

The V and J genes are TRBV6-5 and TRBJ2-7; tentative D call: TRBD2 (6 bases). The V end was cut by 6 bases, the J end by 2 bases, with 14 bases between. CDR3 size: 14 residues. CDR1 is MNHEY, CDR2 SVGAGI, per germline. The CDR3 is CASRPPGGAYEQYF. The CDR3 DNA reads as TGTGCCAGCAGACCGCCCGGGGGTGCCTACGAGCAGTACTTC.

This clone occurred a few times. V gene TRBV11-2 combines with J gene TRBJ1-6; 8 bases agree with TRBD1. The ends lost 2 bases at V and 9 bases at J; junction bases unmatched: 6. Germline V lookup: CDR1 SGHAT, CDR2 FQNNGV. The CDR3 extends over 15 amino acids. CDR3 sequence reads: CASSLRQGAASPLHF. Here the CDR3 DNA reads TGTGCCAGCAGCTTACGGCAGGGGGCGGCTTCACCCCTCCACTTT.

The gene calls are TRBV7-2 and TRBJ2-1, with 9 nucleotides matching TRBD2. Germline V lookup: CDR1 SGHTA, CDR2 FQGNSA. Losses at the gene ends were 10 bases for V and 8 bases for J; bases not matched to a gene: 9. The CDR3 loop spans 13 amino acids. DNA of the CDR3: TGTGCCACCACTAGCGGGCTGTGGTATGAGCAGTTCTTC. Amino acid sequence: CATTSGLWYEQFF.

The chain combines TRBV7-8 with TRBJ1-4, with TRBD1 as a possible D gene (6 bases). The CDR3 extends over 15 amino acids. V was clipped by 2 bases and J by 7 bases, with 14 bases between them. The germline V gene encodes CDR1 SGHVS and CDR2 FQNEAQ. CDR3 residues: CASSLLRGAPEKLFF. The CDR3 DNA is TGTGCCAGCAGCTTACTGCGGGGGGCCCCTGAAAAACTGTTTTTT.

A single count supports this clone. The chain uses TRBV6-5 and TRBJ1-2; TRBD1 aligns across 9 bases. Germline CDR1 and CDR2: MNHEY and SVGAGI. The J segment lost 5 bases and the V segment lost 4 bases, leaving 2 bases of the junction unmatched. The CDR3 spans 13 residues. The CDR3 here is CASSSDRGYGYTF. The DNA for the CDR3 is TGTGCCAGCAGTTCCGACAGGGGGTATGGCTACACCTTC.

The CDR3 loop reads CASSATTSGVNEQYF. Here the CDR3 DNA reads TGTGCCAGTTCCGCAACAACTAGCGGAGTTAACGAGCAGTACTTC. The chain couples TRBV19 to TRBJ2-7; 8 nucleotides agree with TRBD2. In germline, CDR1 is LNHDA, CDR2 SQIVND (reference sequence). CDR3 length: 15 residues. The J segment lost 5 bases and the V segment lost 8 bases, leaving 14 bases of the junction unmatched.

The J gene is TRBJ1-5, the V gene TRBV5-8, with TRBD1 as a possible D gene (5 bases). The CDR3 length is 14 residues. The V gene's germline CDR1 is SGHTS and CDR2 YDEGEE. V lost 0 bases and J 5 bases, leaving 9 bases between the germline ends. CDR3 nucleotides: TGTGCCAGCAGCTTGGGACAGACCCATCAGCCCCAGCATTTT. Amino acid sequence: CASSLGQTHQPQHF. The full variable domain, its missing parts supplied by reference TRBV5-8 and TRBJ1-5, is EAGVTQSPTHLIKTRGQQATLRCSPISGHTSVYWYQQALGLGLQFLLWYDEGEERNRGNFPPRFSGRQFPNYSSELNVNALELEDSALYLCASSLGQTHQPQHFGDGTRLSIL.

The rearrangement joins TRBV29-1 to TRBJ2-6; 8 nucleotides match TRBD1. V lost 6 bases and J lost 0; bases outside the gene matches: 7. The CDR3 extends over 16 amino acids. Looked up from germline, CDR1 is SQVTM and CDR2 is ANQGSEA. The CDR3 protein is CSVWDRSHSGANVLTF. The CDR3, as DNA: TGCAGCGTATGGGACAGGTCTCACTCTGGGGCCAACGTCCTGACTTTC. Full variable domain (outside the CDR3, taken from reference TRBV29-1 and TRBJ2-6): SAVISQKPSRDICQRGTSLTIQCQVDSQVTMMFWYRQQPGQSLTLIATANQGSEATYESGFVIDKFPISRPNLTFSTLTVSNMSPEDSSIYLCSVWDRSHSGANVLTFGAGSRLTVL.

This chain uses TRBV24-1 with TRBJ2-1; 9 bases are shared with TRBD2. Germline trimming cut 5 bases from V and 4 bases from J; bases unmatched to any gene: 5. This CDR3 contains 15 residues. Germline CDR1 is KGHDR and CDR2 is SFDVKD. The CDR3 DNA sequence: TGTGCCACCAGTGCCCTAGCGGGGACATACAATGAGCAGTTCTTC. Encoded protein: CATSALAGTYNEQFF.

This clone was recorded a few times. The genes are TRBV6-5 and TRBJ1-1; no reliable D call. The CDR3 loop spans 13 amino acids. From germline, CDR1 is MNHEY and CDR2 SVGAGI. Trimming took 6 bases from V and 2 from J, leaving 10 bases between them. The CDR3: CASSWAVNTEAFF. The CDR3 DNA sequence: TGTGCCAGCAGCTGGGCAGTCAACACTGAAGCTTTCTTT.

The J gene is TRBJ1-1, the V gene TRBV11-2, with D unclear. This CDR3 contains 12 residues. The V and J ends lost 5 bases and 7 bases respectively, with 11 bases between them. Per germline, CDR1 SGHAT and CDR2 FQNNGV. The CDR3 protein is CASSLGGDEAFF. The CDR3 DNA follows: TGTGCCAGCAGCCTAGGAGGAGATGAAGCTTTCTTT.

Only a few counts were recorded for this clone. J is TRBJ2-7 and V is TRBV4-2; 9 nucleotides match TRBD2. Germline assignment: CDR1 LGHNA and CDR2 YNFKEQ. J lost 2 bases, V lost 1 base, and 3 bases had no gene match. This CDR3 is 15 amino acids long. CDR3 amino acids: CASSQVAGATYEQYF. Here the CDR3 DNA reads TGTGCCAGCAGCCAAGTAGCGGGAGCCACCTACGAGCAGTACTTC.

For this clone: Other DNA sequences in this specimen translate into the identical CDR3. V usage is TRBV15 and J usage is TRBJ2-7, with TRBD1 identical over 8 bases. The CDR3 contains 14 residues. The V gene's germline CDR1 is LNHNV and CDR2 YYDKDF (reference sequence). The V segment lost 1 base and the J segment 4 bases; nucleotides outside the gene matches: 3. This chain's CDR3 is CATSRGDRGYEQYF. DNA of the CDR3: TGTGCCACCAGCAGAGGAGACAGGGGTTACGAGCAGTACTTC.

The V and J genes are TRBV7-2 and TRBJ1-1, with D tentatively TRBD1 (5 bases). Per germline, CDR1 SGHTA and CDR2 FQGNSA. Between the trimmed V and J ends, which lost 4 bases and 5 bases, there was a span of 14 bases. This CDR3 contains 14 residues. This CDR3 reads CASSSLWGETEAFF. CDR3 DNA sequence: TGTGCCAGCAGCTCCTTATGGGGGGAGACTGAAGCTTTCTTT.

J is TRBJ2-2 and V is TRBV19; 9 bases match TRBD1. After removal of 7 bases from V and 6 bases from J, the junction contained 12 bases not matched to a gene. Germline CDR1 is LNHDA and CDR2 is SQIVND (reference sequence). The CDR3 covers 16 residues. For the CDR3, the DNA is TGTGCCAGTAAACAGGGGGCGAGTCTGGCACCCGGGGAGCTGTTTTTT. This encodes CASKQGASLAPGELFF.

V gene TRBV19 combines with J gene TRBJ2-7, with D maybe TRBD1 (6 bases). The CDR3 sequence is 14 residues long. Per the germline V gene, CDR1 is LNHDA and CDR2 is SQIVND (reference sequence). V lost 4 bases, J lost 7 bases, and 17 bases lay in between. This CDR3 reads CASSNRDNPLEQYF. The DNA for the CDR3 is TGTGCCAGTAGTAACCGGGACAATCCCCTGGAGCAGTACTTC.

V is TRBV19 and J is TRBJ1-4; 8 bases align to TRBD1. With 3 bases clipped from V and 8 bases from J, the junction kept 8 bases outside the gene matches. The CDR3 extends over 15 amino acids. Germline V CDR1 and CDR2: LNHDA, SQIVND (reference sequence). Here the CDR3 reads CASSIVETGVEKLFF. The CDR3 bases are TGTGCCAGTAGTATCGTAGAGACAGGGGTCGAAAAACTGTTTTTT.

V and J are TRBV6-5 and TRBJ1-5; tentative D call: TRBD1 (5 bases). This CDR3 comprises 14 residues. The germline gives CDR1 MNHEY, CDR2 SVGAGI. Trimming removed 2 bases at V and 2 bases at J, with 7 bases between. The CDR3 spells CASSYGGGNQPQHF. DNA of the CDR3: TGTGCCAGCAGTTACGGGGGGGGCAATCAGCCCCAGCATTTT.

The table lists this clone with a count of one. The chain combines TRBV6-6 with TRBJ1-2, with D uncertain. The CDR3 is 13 amino acids. The germline gives CDR1 MNHNY, CDR2 SVGAGI (reference sequence). Trimming took 7 bases from V and 4 from J, leaving 13 bases between them. The CDR3 bases are TGTGCCAGCACCCCGGGGAAATTCTATGGCTACACCTTC. It is translated as CASTPGKFYGYTF.

This clone was observed a single time. The rearrangement links TRBV5-4 to TRBJ2-7, with D perhaps TRBD2 (8 bases). There are 15 residues in the CDR3. Germline values: CDR1 SGHNT, CDR2 YYREEE (reference sequence). Deletions cut 1 base from V and 3 bases from J, with 14 bases between. The CDR3 coding sequence is TGTGCCAGCAGCTTGTACGGGAGGGACAGCTACGAGCAGTACTTC. It translates to CASSLYGRDSYEQYF. The full variable domain, in which reference TRBV5-4 and TRBJ2-7 provide the parts outside the CDR3, is ETGVTQSPTHLIKTRGQQVTLRCSSQSGHNTVSWYQQALGQGPQFIFQYYREEENGRGNFPPRFSGLQFPNYSSELNVNALELDDSALYLCASSLYGRDSYEQYFGPGTRLTVT.

This clone was recorded many times. The rearrangement links TRBV6-5 to TRBJ2-7; 7 bases are a match to TRBD1. Germline-derived CDR1 and CDR2 are MNHEY and SVGAGI. There are 15 residues in the CDR3. V dropped 9 bases and J dropped 0; count of bases not matched to a gene: 11. The CDR3 region is CASTFGQVPSYEQYF. The CDR3, as DNA: TGTGCCAGTACATTTGGACAGGTACCCTCCTACGAGCAGTACTTC.

The gene calls are TRBV14 and TRBJ1-6; perhaps TRBD1 as D (6 bases). The CDR3 loop spans 14 amino acids. Trimming took 5 bases from V and 11 from J, leaving 16 bases between them. CDR1 and CDR2 from the germline V gene are SGHDN and FVKESK. The CDR3 loop is CASSAGTPPAPLHF. The CDR3, as DNA: TGTGCCAGCAGCGCCGGGACACCTCCGGCACCCCTCCACTTT.

This clone was recorded only once. The chain couples TRBV18 to TRBJ2-5, with D possibly matching TRBD2 (5 bases). The CDR3 contains 13 residues. With 3 bases removed from V and 5 bases from J, the gap between germline ends came to 10 bases. The germline gives CDR1 KGHSH, CDR2 LQKENI. CDR3 in DNA: TGTGCCAGCTCACCCGGGGATAGGGAGACCCAGTACTTC. It yields the protein CASSPGDRETQYF.

The chain has TRBV14 and TRBJ1-4, with D possibly TRBD1 on 5 matching bases. Germline CDR1 reads SGHDN; CDR2 reads FVKESK. Trimming stripped 3 bases from V and 0 bases from J, with 11 bases between. This CDR3 region has 16 residues. CDR3 region: CASSQGRGATNEKLFF. In DNA, the CDR3 is TGTGCCAGCAGCCAGGGGCGCGGGGCAACTAATGAAAAACTGTTTTTT.

This clone was recorded only once. The chain couples TRBV24-1 to TRBJ2-1; TRBD1 aligns across 8 bases. CDR3 size: 16 residues. Germline V gene data show CDR1 as KGHDR and CDR2 as SFDVKD. Trimming took 1 base from V and 8 from J; bases not matched to a gene: 9. The CDR3: CATSDLSGQGSDEQFF. The CDR3 DNA reads as TGTGCCACCAGTGATTTATCAGGACAGGGTTCTGATGAGCAGTTCTTC.